This T cell receptor (beta chain) was recovered during a study of T cells after yellow fever vaccination. Study as a whole: Where fractions had low cell numbers, libraries were prepared from them with the SMART-Seq v4 Ultra Low Input RNA kit. Findings and caveats of the study: Reappearance after the booster was seen for most primary-vaccination clones, at 96% CD4 and more than 80% CD8. Repertoires obtained by FACS sorting could include abundant clonotypes that entered as contaminants from the bulk population.

A 5'RACE template-switching step, the method used to make TCR cDNA, added a universal primer site and UMIs. One entry per CDR3 protein, called by TCRdb with MiXCR from the 5' RACE reads. The sample lists hundreds of thousands of distinct CDR3 sequences; about 12% were seen once. The CDR3 is 16 amino acids. The V gene's germline CDR1 is SGHDT and CDR2 YYEEEE. V lost 4 bases and J 0 bases, leaving 14 bases between the germline ends. This clonotype came up many times. Its antigen is still unknown. This receptor was identified in a man aged 25-45 years who received the YFV17D yellow fever vaccine. V is TRBV5-6 and J is TRBJ2-1; D may be TRBD2 (5 bases). Here the sequenced sample was PBMCs, taken on the day of the yellow fever booster vaccination. The CDR3 DNA is TGTGCCAGCAGCCCCATGGCGGGTAGCTCCTACAATGAGCAGTTCTTC. It encodes CASSPMAGSSYNEQFF.